This T cell receptor (beta chain) was identified during a study of blood T cell repertoires in COVID-19. Study-wide background: Donors in the United States, Italy and Spain gave samples during acute or convalescent COVID-19. Sources were T cells, B-cell-depleted T cells, or PBMCs; the material itself was cDNA or gDNA.

Germline loops: CDR1 MNHEY, CDR2 SMNVEV (reference sequence). The CDR3 spans 14 residues. V shed 5 bases and J shed 4 bases, with 12 bases lying between them. The authors' processing: Nucleated cell counts were estimated from reference gene primer amplification. Using immunoSEQ multiplex PCR, the repertoire was profiled, and TCRdb retains in-frame clones only, with some absent. From that table come the V and J calls and clone size; the DNA was used to work out D and trimming. The sample has 95,000 to 150,000 clones; roughly 88% are singletons. Source material: peripheral blood. This rearrangement joins TRBV27 to TRBJ2-1; D might be TRBD1 (6 bases). This receptor was taken from a human donor in a cohort sampled during active COVID-19. For the CDR3, the DNA is TGTGCCAGCAGTCCGGGACACAAATACAATGAGCAGTTCTTC. Protein: CASSPGHKYNEQFF.